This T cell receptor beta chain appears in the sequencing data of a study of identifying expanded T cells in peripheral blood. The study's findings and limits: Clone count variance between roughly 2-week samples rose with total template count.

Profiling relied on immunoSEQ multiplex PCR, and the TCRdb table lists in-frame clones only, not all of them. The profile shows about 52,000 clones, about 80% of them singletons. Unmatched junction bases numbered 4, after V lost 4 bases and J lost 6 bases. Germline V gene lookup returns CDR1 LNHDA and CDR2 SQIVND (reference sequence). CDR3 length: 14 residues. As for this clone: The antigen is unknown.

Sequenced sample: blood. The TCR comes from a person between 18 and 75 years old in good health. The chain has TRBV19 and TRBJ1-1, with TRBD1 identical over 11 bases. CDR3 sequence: CASSTGQGAAEAFF. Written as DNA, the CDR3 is TGTGCCAGTAGTACCGGACAGGGGGCGGCTGAAGCTTTCTTT.